This T cell receptor beta chain originates from a study of blood T cells in healthy people across ages. Turning to the study itself: Template switching recovered approximately one barcoded beta molecule for every two T cells.

V was clipped by 0 bases and J by 1 base, with 11 bases between them. The CDR3 has 16 amino acids. The V gene's germline CDR1 is LGHNA and CDR2 YSLEER. For this clonotype: Its specificity is unknown.

A second PCR, run for about 7 to 11 cycles, used a sample-barcoded 5' primer plus a J-beta primer mix. TCRdb passed the 5' RACE reads through MiXCR, listing each CDR3 protein once. The sample includes over 950,000 distinct CDR3 sequences, 35% to 45% seen only once; the top ten take under 15%. Points from the study as a whole: PBMCs that were unsorted prevented a conclusive naive versus antigen-experienced comparison.

Isolation per sample recovered at least 7 million PBMCs. V and J are TRBV4-3 and TRBJ2-3, with D possibly TRBD1 on 5 matching bases. The sequencing sample was made of blood. This clonotype originated in a man aged 18 to 30 in good health. The CDR3 DNA reads TGCGCCAGCAGCCAAGATCCGGTCAGGGGCACAGATACGCAGTATTTT. This translates into CASSQDPVRGTDTQYF.